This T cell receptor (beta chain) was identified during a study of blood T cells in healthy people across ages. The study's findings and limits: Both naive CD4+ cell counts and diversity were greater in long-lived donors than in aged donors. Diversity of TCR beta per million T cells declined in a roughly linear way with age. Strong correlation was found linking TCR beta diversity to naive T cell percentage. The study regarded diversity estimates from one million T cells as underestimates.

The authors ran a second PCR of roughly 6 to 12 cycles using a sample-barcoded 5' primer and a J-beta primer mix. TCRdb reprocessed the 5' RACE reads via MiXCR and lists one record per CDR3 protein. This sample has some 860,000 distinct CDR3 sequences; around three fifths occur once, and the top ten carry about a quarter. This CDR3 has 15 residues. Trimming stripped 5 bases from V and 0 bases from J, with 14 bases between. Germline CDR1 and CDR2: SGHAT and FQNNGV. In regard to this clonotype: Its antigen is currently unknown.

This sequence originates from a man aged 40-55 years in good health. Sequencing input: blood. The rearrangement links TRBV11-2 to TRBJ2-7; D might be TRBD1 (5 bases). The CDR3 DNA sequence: TGTGCCAGCAGCCCCTTTCGCGACAGCTCCTACGAGCAGTACTTC. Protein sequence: CASSPFRDSSYEQYF.